What follows are 9 T cell receptor beta chains derived from one specimen sequenced in a study of CD8 T cells in Susac syndrome. It was with random hexamers that 0.5 to 1 ug RNA was reverse transcribed. MiXCR was run by TCRdb on the immunoSEQ multiplex PCR reads, yielding one entry per CDR3 protein. The profile shows 170,000 or so distinct CDR3 sequences, roughly 95% of them singletons. Material for sequencing was CD4+ T cells from PBMCs. All receptors derive from a human donor with Susac syndrome.

The chain has TRBV9 and TRBJ2-7; TRBD2 matches 7 bases. V shed 0 bases, J shed 4 bases, and the junction held 7 bases outside the gene matches. CDR3 length equals 15 residues. CDR1 SGDLS and CDR2 YYNGEE come from the germline V gene. CDR3 amino acids: CASSVGGGEWYEQYF. CDR3 coding DNA: TGTGCCAGCAGCGTAGGGGGAGGGGAGTGGTACGAGCAGTACTTC.

The genes are TRBV11-1 and TRBJ2-7; D unclear. Trimming took off 6 bases at V and 3 bases at J, with 12 bases between the two ends. This CDR3 is built from 13 residues. The germline CDR1 and CDR2 sequences are SGHAT and FQDESV (reference sequence). The CDR3 DNA follows: TGTGCCAGCAGTAGATCCAGGTACTACGAGCAGTACTTC. Its translation: CASSRSRYYEQYF.

The V gene is TRBV2, the J gene TRBJ2-3; either TRBD1 or TRBD2 may fit D (5 bases each). The V gene lost 7 bases and the J gene lost 2 bases, with 10 bases spanning the gap. The length of the CDR3 is 13 residues. The germline gives CDR1 SNHLY, CDR2 FYNNEI. Here the CDR3 reads CASMRDVTDTQYF. The CDR3 nucleotides are TGTGCCAGCATGAGGGACGTCACAGATACGCAGTATTTT.

The chain uses TRBV15 and TRBJ2-1; 8 bases are a match to TRBD2. Germline V lookup: CDR1 LNHNV, CDR2 YYDKDF (reference sequence). The ends lost 0 bases at V and 9 bases at J; junction bases unmatched: 16. The CDR3 has 18 residues. The CDR3 spells CATSRDGAGREEVGEQFF. CDR3 DNA: TGTGCCACCAGCAGAGATGGAGCTGGGCGGGAGGAAGTCGGTGAGCAGTTCTTC.

This chain links TRBV30 with TRBJ2-5; D not certain. The CDR3 is made up of 13 amino acids. Germline CDR1 reads GTSNPN; CDR2 reads SVGIG (reference sequence). Between the trimmed V and J ends, which lost 5 bases and 5 bases, there was a span of 15 bases. The CDR3 region has the DNA TGTGCCTGGCGTCGGACCAAGACGGAGACCCAGTACTTC. As protein: CAWRRTKTETQYF.

The chain recombines TRBV28 with TRBJ2-3, with 9 bases that match TRBD2. The CDR3 runs 15 residues. Germline values: CDR1 MDHEN, CDR2 SYDVKM. J gave up 2 bases and V 2 bases, and 2 bases lay outside the gene matches. This CDR3 is CASSLGGRDTDTQYF. DNA of the CDR3: TGTGCCAGCAGTTTAGGCGGGAGGGACACAGATACGCAGTATTTT.

V is TRBV30 and J is TRBJ2-1, with 11 bases fitting TRBD1. The germline V gene encodes CDR1 GTSNPN and CDR2 SVGIG (reference sequence). Trimming cost V 1 base and J 7 bases; bases outside gene matches: 3. This CDR3 contains 14 residues. CDR3: CAWSAGQGANEQFF. In DNA form, the CDR3 reads TGTGCCTGGAGTGCCGGACAGGGGGCGAATGAGCAGTTCTTC.

This clonotype was seen once. The CDR3 reads CASSDGTKNTEAFF. Here the CDR3 DNA reads TGTGCCAGCAGCGATGGGACAAAGAACACTGAAGCTTTCTTT. The chain couples TRBV11-2 to TRBJ1-1; possible D gene TRBD1, 6 bases. The CDR3 has 14 residues. V lost 5 bases, J lost 1 base, and 11 bases lay in between. The germline CDR1 and CDR2 sequences are SGHAT and FQNNGV.

The V call is TRBV2, the J call TRBJ1-1; TRBD1 might be the D (6 bases). CDR1 is SNHLY, CDR2 FYNNEI, per germline. The CDR3 is made up of 13 amino acids. V dropped 7 bases and J dropped 0 bases, with 9 bases sitting between them. This chain's CDR3 is CASMDSLNTEAFF. Here the CDR3 DNA reads TGTGCCAGCATGGACAGCCTGAACACTGAAGCTTTCTTT.